One T cell receptor (beta chain) is described in this entry. No cognate antigen has been identified for it. No base quality values were provided; no much bigger clone lies one nucleotide off. RNA was extracted with the RNeasy kit and roughly 0.45 to 1 ug was reverse transcribed using random hexamers. TCR beta CDR3 regions were amplified with the immunoSEQ multiplex PCR assay covering 54 Vbeta and 13 Jbeta segments. PCR amplification bias was corrected using a synthetic template baseline for primer optimization and computational correction. The paper's processing steps were these. Reads were annotated to V, D and J genes per IMGT and analyzed with immunoSEQ Analyzer, keeping only productive sequences. Clonality was computed as one minus Shannon entropy normalized by log2 of the number of productive unique sequences. For each patient and control, public and private clones were evaluated among the 100 most prevalent clones. A clone was defined as Susac-specific if it was absent from the healthy and MS cohorts, from 1052 published viral clones and from other ImmuneACCESS disease sequences. TCRdb handled the public reads itself, with Q25 trimming in fastp and clone calling in MiXCR, and kept productive beta chains. When rows share a CDR3 protein, they turn into one entry using the most common DNA and genes. The V and J calls were determined by TCRdb, not by the authors. The table for this sample lists about 80,000 distinct CDR3 sequences; approximately 94% of them were counted only once. Together, the top ten hold around 0.52% of the sample.

High-throughput TCR beta sequencing profiled peripheral blood CD8+ and CD4+ T cells from healthy donors, Susac syndrome patients and multiple sclerosis patients. The Susac syndrome patients fulfilled recently defined diagnostic criteria for either definite or probable disease. CD8+ TEMRA cells were enriched by FACS, while bulk CD8+ and CD4+ T cells were purified by magnetic negative isolation. Blood was collected in EDTA tubes and processed within 24 hours, with PBMCs isolated through density gradient centrifugation. PBMCs intended for TCR sequencing were cryopreserved in liquid nitrogen and thawed later in a water bath at 37 degrees C. The sorted or isolated CD4+, CD8+ and CD8+ TEMRA cells had a purity of 90% or higher. The data originate from a study of CD8 T cells in Susac syndrome (dated by TCRdb to between 2017 and 2020). A note on the overall study: Of the Susac syndrome patients who were sequenced, about 6 had clinically active disease and eight were in clinical remission. At blood withdrawal, Susac syndrome patients were either therapy-naive, taking corticosteroids (in some cases with IVIg as well), or taking IVIg alone. Whether CD8+ T cell activation and differentiation in Susac syndrome was antigen driven was tested using repertoire sequencing.

The germline V gene encodes CDR1 SQVTM and CDR2 ANQGSEA. Counted from cysteine to phenylalanine, this CDR3 has 14 amino acids. Of all the DNA, just the CDR3 is kept, 42 bases in frame from base 1. V and J are truncated by 2 bases and 5 bases respectively, leaving an intervening sequence of 15 bases. Findings and caveats that apply to the study as a whole: In the CD4+ T cell repertoire of Susac syndrome patients, clonal expansion was not detected. The number of individuals in the TCR sequencing and HLA analysis was recognized as being relatively small.

This receptor was obtained from a human donor with Susac syndrome. The receptor chain draws on TRBV29-1 and TRBJ1-1; the best D guess is TRBD1, with 5 bases matching. Sequenced sample: CD4+ T cells from PBMCs. The DNA reads TGCAGCGTTGAATACAGACAGAGCTCGACTGAAGCTTTCTTT. It translates to CSVEYRQSSTEAFF.